The 30 T cell receptor beta chains presented below share a single source sample, sequenced in a study of response to subunit inactivated influenza vaccine. TCRdb analysed the RT-PCR reads with MiXCR anew, one entry per CDR3 protein. The table shows around 520,000 distinct CDR3 sequences, with roughly 27% occurring only once. The material was CD4+ T cells sorted from PBMCs, obtained 5 days after vaccination. The source is a man aged 45-65 years who received an inactivated influenza vaccine.

A few counts support this clonotype. The rearrangement joins TRBV25-1 to TRBJ2-5; TRBD1 is a possible D gene (6 bases). Trimming stripped 3 bases from V and 5 bases from J, with 16 bases between. Germline V gene data show CDR1 as MGHDK and CDR2 as SYGVNS. CDR3 size: 15 residues. The CDR3 protein is CASSDHGQFVETQYF. CDR3 DNA sequence: TGTGCCAGCAGTGATCACGGACAGTTCGTCGAGACCCAGTACTTC.

This clonotype was seen many times. The J gene is TRBJ2-3, the V gene TRBV5-4, with D unresolved. The CDR3 is 13 amino acids. Germline V gene data show CDR1 as SGHNT and CDR2 as YYREEE (reference sequence). Trimming shortened V by 1 base and J by 6 bases, and 9 bases separated the two germline ends. The CDR3 bases are TGTGCCAGCAGCTTGTCAGTCAGTGATACGCAGTATTTT. Residues: CASSLSVSDTQYF. Together with reference TRBV5-4 and TRBJ2-3, the CDR3 gives the full variable domain: ETGVTQSPTHLIKTRGQQVTLRCSSQSGHNTVSWYQQALGQGPQFIFQYYREEENGRGNFPPRFSGLQFPNYSSELNVNALELDDSALYLCASSLSVSDTQYFGPGTRLTVL.

Only a few counts were recorded for this clonotype. The chain has TRBV29-1 and TRBJ2-2; D ambiguous. The CDR3 extends over 11 amino acids. Germline CDR1 SQVTM, CDR2 ANQGSEA. Trimming removed 5 bases from V and 4 bases from J, with 5 bases in between. The CDR3 protein is CSVRFTGELFF. Here the CDR3 DNA reads TGCAGCGTTAGGTTCACCGGGGAGCTGTTTTTT.

This clonotype was seen a few times. The chain recombines TRBV7-2 with TRBJ2-7, with D possibly matching TRBD2 (5 bases). This CDR3 has 12 amino acids. The ends were cut back, 2 bases at V and 6 bases at J, with 8 bases in the middle. CDR1 and CDR2 from the germline V gene are SGHTA and FQGNSA. This CDR3 reads CASSLRAGEQYF. The CDR3 region has the DNA TGTGCCAGCAGCTTACGGGCGGGCGAGCAGTACTTC. Drawing the rest from reference TRBV7-2 and TRBJ2-7, the complete variable domain is GAGVSQSPSNKVTEKGKDVELRCDPISGHTALYWYRQSLGQGLEFLIYFQGNSAPDKSGLPSDRFSAERTGGSVSTLTIQRTQQEDSAVYLCASSLRAGEQYFGPGTRLTVT.

This clonotype was observed a few times. The chain is built from TRBV6-1 and TRBJ1-4; 10 positions match TRBD1. The CDR3 contains 15 residues. CDR1 is MNHNS and CDR2 is SASEGT in the germline V gene. V lost 4 bases and J lost 8; bases outside the gene matches: 7. The CDR3 here is CASSAGTGVQEKLFF. In DNA, the CDR3 is TGTGCCAGCAGTGCCGGGACAGGGGTACAGGAAAAACTGTTTTTT.

This chain links TRBV3-1 with TRBJ2-1; 9 positions match TRBD2. CDR1 is LGHDT, CDR2 YNNKEL, per germline (reference sequence). This CDR3 has 17 residues. V shed 2 bases, J shed 4 bases, and the junction held 9 bases outside the gene matches. As DNA, the CDR3 is TGTGCCAGCAGCCAACAACTTCGACTAGCGGAATACAATGAGCAGTTCTTC. It is translated as CASSQQLRLAEYNEQFF.

The chain couples TRBV7-2 to TRBJ2-1; either TRBD1 or TRBD2 may fit D (5 bases each). This CDR3 has 15 residues. Germline V gene sequence: CDR1 SGHTA, CDR2 FQGNSA. V shed 1 base and J shed 2 bases, with 9 bases lying between them. The CDR3 coding sequence is TGTGCCAGCAGCTTAGGCCGGGGCCCCTACAATGAGCAGTTCTTC. Amino acids: CASSLGRGPYNEQFF.

At least ten counts were recorded for this clonotype. This sequence joins TRBV10-3 and TRBJ2-3; 12 positions agree with TRBD2. J gave up 3 bases and V 6 bases, and 4 bases lay outside the gene matches. Per germline, CDR1 ENHRY and CDR2 SYGVKD. The CDR3 is made up of 15 amino acids. The DNA of the CDR3 is TGTGCCATCAGCCCTAGCGGGAGGGAAACAGATACGCAGTATTTT. Protein sequence: CAISPSGRETDTQYF.

V is TRBV6-6 and J is TRBJ1-1; D gene uncertain. Looked up from germline, CDR1 is MNHNY and CDR2 is SVGAGI (reference sequence). The ends were cut back, 6 bases at V and 6 bases at J, with 8 bases in the middle. The CDR3 covers 11 residues. CDR3 sequence: CASRGSAEAFF. In DNA form, the CDR3 reads TGTGCCAGCAGGGGGTCGGCTGAAGCTTTCTTT.

The V gene is TRBV27, the J gene TRBJ1-6; TRBD1 matches at 7 bases. V shed 8 bases, J shed 5 bases, and the junction held 9 bases outside the gene matches. From germline, CDR1 is MNHEY and CDR2 SMNVEV (reference sequence). The CDR3 loop spans 15 amino acids. This CDR3 is CASAAGTVNNSPLHF. DNA of the CDR3: TGTGCCAGCGCTGCGGGGACAGTGAATAATTCACCCCTCCACTTT.

There are a few counts of this clonotype. V is TRBV5-5 and J is TRBJ1-3; D is unclear. The germline CDR1 and CDR2 sequences are SGHKS and YYEKEE (reference sequence). Trimming removed 4 bases from V and 1 base from J, with 9 bases in between. This CDR3 has 14 amino acids. For the CDR3, the DNA is TGTGCCAGCAGCCAGCGTCGTTCTGGAAACACCATATATTTT. Protein sequence: CASSQRRSGNTIYF.

This clonotype was seen more than once but under ten times. The V and J genes are TRBV20-1 and TRBJ2-5; either TRBD1 or TRBD2 may supply D (5 bases each). V dropped 0 bases and J dropped 6 bases, with 17 bases sitting between them. Per germline, CDR1 DFQATT and CDR2 SNEGSKA (reference sequence). This CDR3 is 15 amino acids long. Here the CDR3 DNA reads TGCAGTGCTAGAGATTTGCGAGGGGCCCGGAAGACCCAGTACTTC. Encoded protein: CSARDLRGARKTQYF.

The chain has TRBV29-1 and TRBJ2-7; TRBD1 agrees at 12 bases. With V trimmed by 0 bases and J by 3 bases, 9 bases remained unmatched. Per the germline V gene, CDR1 is SQVTM and CDR2 is ANQGSEA. The CDR3 extends over 17 amino acids. CDR3 sequence reads: CSVEDRTGTGGNYEQYF. DNA for the CDR3: TGCAGCGTTGAAGATCGGACCGGGACAGGGGGCAACTACGAGCAGTACTTC.

This clonotype was seen only a few times. The chain combines TRBV25-1 with TRBJ2-7, with 7 bases identical to TRBD1. V shed 3 bases, J shed 7 bases, and the junction held 6 bases outside the gene matches. Germline V gene data show CDR1 as MGHDK and CDR2 as SYGVNS. The CDR3 contains 13 residues. This chain's CDR3 is CASSETGPVEQYF. In nucleotides, the CDR3 is TGTGCCAGCAGTGAGACAGGGCCCGTGGAGCAGTACTTC.

In the case of this clonotype: At one end, the junction sequence differs from germline, possibly due to a read error. The rearrangement joins TRBV7-7 to TRBJ2-5; D remains unclear. Germline CDR1 reads SSHAT; CDR2 reads FNYEAQ (reference sequence). There are 14 residues in the CDR3. CDR3 sequence (DNA): TGTGCTAGCAGCTCTCATGGCGACCAAGAGACCCAGTACTTC. This codes for CASSSHGDQETQYF.

V gene TRBV5-4 combines with J gene TRBJ2-5; D is perhaps TRBD1 (7 bases). Germline CDR1 and CDR2: SGHNT and YYREEE (reference sequence). The CDR3 extends over 15 amino acids. V shed 0 bases and J shed 4 bases, with 13 bases lying between them. CDR3 DNA sequence: TGTGCCAGCAGCTTGGATGTTCAGGGGGGAGAGACCCAGTACTTC. Amino acid sequence: CASSLDVQGGETQYF.

CDR3 residues: CSAPRGGFEYNSPLHF. For the CDR3, the DNA is TGCAGTGCCCCTCGGGGGGGATTTGAGTATAATTCACCCCTCCACTTT. The V call is TRBV20-1, the J call TRBJ1-6; D perhaps matches TRBD1 (5 bases). Per germline, CDR1 DFQATT and CDR2 SNEGSKA (reference sequence). The CDR3 is 16 amino acids. V was shortened by 6 bases and J by 4 bases, with 19 bases between the two germline ends.

The rearrangement joins TRBV3-1 to TRBJ2-7; a possible D gene is TRBD1 (5 bases). CDR1 LGHDT and CDR2 YNNKEL come from the germline V gene (reference sequence). CDR3 size: 13 residues. Trimming left V 10 bases short and J 0 bases short, with 13 bases between. The CDR3 loop reads CAIRDSLSYEQYF. The CDR3 DNA reads as TGTGCCATCAGAGACAGTCTCTCCTACGAGCAGTACTTC.

This clonotype turned up a few times. V and J are TRBV7-2 and TRBJ2-3; either TRBD1 or TRBD2 may fit D (5 bases each). The CDR3 is made up of 14 amino acids. Trimming removed 5 bases at V and 3 bases at J, with 12 bases between. Germline V gene lookup returns CDR1 SGHTA and CDR2 FQGNSA. CDR3 coding DNA: TGTGCCAGCAGCCCCCGGGGCGCAACAGATACGCAGTATTTT. Protein: CASSPRGATDTQYF. Supplemented by reference TRBV7-2 and TRBJ2-3, the full variable domain reads GAGVSQSPSNKVTEKGKDVELRCDPISGHTALYWYRQSLGQGLEFLIYFQGNSAPDKSGLPSDRFSAERTGGSVSTLTIQRTQQEDSAVYLCASSPRGATDTQYFGPGTRLTVL.

This clonotype has only a few counts. The chain carries TRBV10-2 and TRBJ2-3; 10 positions agree with TRBD2. The CDR3 consists of 16 residues. V dropped 2 bases and J dropped 5; count of bases not matched to a gene: 7. Looked up from germline, CDR1 is WSHSY and CDR2 is SAAADI. CDR3 DNA: TGCGCCAGCAGTGAGCCCAGCGGGGGGGCCTTAGATACGCAGTATTTT. As protein: CASSEPSGGALDTQYF.

This chain uses TRBV6-1 with TRBJ2-1, with a tentative D call TRBD2 (5 bases). V was shortened by 7 bases and J by 6 bases, with 16 bases between the two germline ends. Germline V gives CDR1 MNHNS, CDR2 SASEGT. The CDR3 is 14 residues long. The CDR3 nucleotides read TGTGCCAGCACCCCAGCTGCCGGGGTCAATGAGCAGTTCTTC. It is translated as CASTPAAGVNEQFF.

V gene TRBV20-1 combines with J gene TRBJ1-6; a weak D match, TRBD1 (6 bases). The CDR3 length is 14 residues. V dropped 6 bases and J dropped 3 bases, with 12 bases sitting between them. The germline V gene encodes CDR1 DFQATT and CDR2 SNEGSKA (reference sequence). This CDR3 reads CSADDRNYNSPLHF. CDR3 coding DNA: TGCAGTGCCGACGACAGGAACTATAATTCACCCCTCCACTTT.

CDR3 sequence reads: CASSLGGTSGTETQYF. CDR3 in DNA: TGTGCCAGCAGCTTAGGCGGGACTAGCGGGACTGAGACCCAGTACTTC. This sequence joins TRBV7-8 and TRBJ2-5; TRBD2 aligns across 13 bases. This CDR3 comprises 16 residues. J gave up 5 bases and V 1 base, and 4 bases lay outside the gene matches. Germline CDR1 SGHVS, CDR2 FQNEAQ.

The chain links TRBV5-1 to TRBJ2-1, with TRBD2 identical over 15 bases. Trimming cost V 4 bases and J 7 bases; bases outside gene matches: 6. The CDR3 runs 16 residues. Per the germline V gene, CDR1 is SGHRS and CDR2 is YFSETQ. CDR3 DNA: TGCGCCAGCAGCCCCGGGACTAGCGGGAGGTCTAATGAGCAGTTCTTC. Amino acids: CASSPGTSGRSNEQFF.

This clonotype came up a few times. The chain has TRBV7-8 and TRBJ2-4; D perhaps matches TRBD2 (5 bases). CDR3 length: 14 residues. CDR1 and CDR2 (germline): SGHVS, FQNEAQ. Trimming pared 3 bases from V and 7 bases from J, leaving 13 bases between. The CDR3 spells CASSLEGSGNIQYF. The DNA for the CDR3 is TGTGCCAGCAGCTTGGAAGGGTCGGGGAACATTCAGTACTTC.

The J gene is TRBJ1-4, the V gene TRBV29-1; 8 bases line up with TRBD1. Germline V gene data show CDR1 as SQVTM and CDR2 as ANQGSEA. V lost 3 bases to trimming and J lost 7 bases; unmatched junction nucleotides: 4. This CDR3 region has 13 residues. This CDR3 reads CSVDRGLGEKLFF. The DNA for the CDR3 is TGCAGCGTTGACAGGGGGCTCGGTGAAAAACTGTTTTTT.

This clonotype was picked up a small number of times. The V and J genes are TRBV12-3 or TRBV12-4 and TRBJ2-1; the match to TRBD2 covers 9 bases. J was trimmed by 2 bases and V by 4 bases; bases with no gene match: 3. The CDR3 is 15 residues long. CDR3 residues: CASSYGGRAYNEQFF. The CDR3 DNA reads TGTGCCAGCAGTTACGGCGGGAGGGCCTACAATGAGCAGTTCTTC.

This rearrangement joins TRBV28 to TRBJ1-4; TRBD1 aligns across 10 bases. J lost 8 bases, V lost 10 bases, and 10 bases had no gene match. The CDR3 contains 14 residues. Germline V gene sequence: CDR1 MDHEN, CDR2 SYDVKM. CDR3 residues: CAILDRGPGEKLFF. As DNA, the CDR3 is TGTGCCATCCTCGACAGGGGGCCGGGGGAAAAACTGTTTTTT. Based on the CDR3 plus reference TRBV28 and TRBJ1-4, the full variable domain is DVKVTQSSRYLVKRTGEKVFLECVQDMDHENMFWYRQDPGLGLRLIYFSYDVKMKEKGDIPEGYSVSREKKERFSLILESASTNQTSMYLCAILDRGPGEKLFFGSGTQLSVL.

This chain connects TRBV6-1 to TRBJ1-6; D is undetermined. Germline CDR1 reads MNHNS; CDR2 reads SASEGT. V was trimmed by 1 base and J by 3 bases, leaving 10 bases between them. The CDR3 spans 16 residues. CDR3 nucleotide sequence: TGTGCCAGCAGTGAAGTGCGGGCCATCTATAATTCACCCCTCCACTTT. This codes for CASSEVRAIYNSPLHF.

The V call is TRBV11-2, the J call TRBJ2-4; the match to TRBD2 covers 14 bases. The CDR3 has 19 residues. Germline loops: CDR1 SGHAT, CDR2 FQNNGV. Unmatched junction bases numbered 8, after V lost 4 bases and J lost 0 bases. CDR3 bases: TGTGCCAGCAGCTCCGGACTAGCGGGGGGCCATTCAGCCAAAAACATTCAGTACTTC. Protein sequence: CASSSGLAGGHSAKNIQYF.